This is a list of T cell receptor beta chains from one sample in a study of Graves' ophthalmopathy and Graves' hyperthyroidism. TCRdb reanalysed the multiplex PCR reads using MiXCR and keeps one entry per CDR3 protein. Here the sample spans about 500,000 distinct CDR3 sequences, under 45% being singletons. Material: peripheral blood or thyroid tissue (not recorded which). Source of these receptors: an adult man with Graves' hyperthyroidism. The CDR3 runs from the conserved cysteine through the conserved F or W. Each record gives: clone size, V gene, J gene, D gene, CDR3 protein, CDR3 DNA. The D gene is left open where the match is weak. Part of the rows lack a size; the others show once, few, many or a class for expanded clones.

-,TRBV2,TRBJ1-2,-,CASSGQDRGYTF,TGTGCCAGCAGTGGACAGGATCGGGGCTACACCTTC
many,TRBV6-1,TRBJ1-1,-,CASSEVPRSTEAFF,TGTGCCAGCAGTGAGGTCCCTAGGAGCACTGAAGCTTTCTTT
-,TRBV14,TRBJ2-5,TRBD2,CASSWTRRETQYF,TGTGCCAGCAGTTGGACTAGGAGAGAGACCCAGTACTTC
many,TRBV5-8,TRBJ1-4,TRBD1,CASSSTTGGNEKLFF,TGTGCCAGCAGCTCGACGACAGGGGGCAATGAAAAACTGTTTTTT
-,TRBV6-1,TRBJ2-2,-,CASSYAVGRELFF,TGTGCCAGCAGTTACGCCGTCGGCCGGGAGCTGTTTTTT
few,TRBV14,TRBJ2-6,-,CASSRDVGASSGANVLTF,TGTGCCAGCAGCCGCGATGTAGGGGCTAGCTCTGGGGCCAACGTCCTGACTTTC
-,TRBV6-5,TRBJ1-6,TRBD1,CASSQGGAMINSPLHF,TGTGCCAGCAGCCAGGGGGGGGCGATGATTAATTCACCCCTCCACTTT
-,TRBV19,TRBJ1-2,-,CASSIQRGDGGYTF,TGTGCCAGTAGTATTCAGAGGGGAGACGGTGGCTACACCTTC
few,TRBV7-6,TRBJ2-2,TRBD1,CASSYKTPGGIWTGELFF,TGTGCCAGCAGCTATAAGACCCCAGGGGGCATTTGGACCGGGGAGCTGTTTTTT
-,TRBV2,TRBJ2-5,TRBD1,CASRPGTGMNWAQYF,TGTGCCAGCAGACCGGGGACAGGGATGAATTGGGCCCAGTACTTC
-,TRBV28,TRBJ1-5,-,CASSRPVGMQPQHF,TGTGCCAGCAGCCGCCCGGTAGGTATGCAGCCCCAGCATTTT
-,TRBV19,TRBJ2-3,TRBD2,CASSRTSGKSTDTQYF,TGTGCCAGTAGTAGGACTAGCGGGAAGAGCACAGATACGCAGTATTTT
many,TRBV5-1,TRBJ2-2,-,CASSLGNSGTGELFF,TGCGCCAGCAGCTTGGGAAATTCAGGGACCGGGGAGCTGTTTTTT
many,TRBV6-1,TRBJ2-7,-,CASRATSSTYEQYF,TGTGCCAGCAGGGCGACTAGTTCGACCTACGAGCAGTACTTC
-,TRBV20-1,TRBJ2-5,-,CSARWGETQYF,TGCAGTGCTAGATGGGGCGAGACCCAGTACTTC
many,TRBV9,TRBJ2-5,TRBD2,CASSAAGVRETQYF,TGTGCCAGCAGCGCCGCGGGAGTACGGGAGACCCAGTACTTC
-,TRBV20-1,TRBJ2-7,TRBD2,CSARDVLAGVYEQYF,TGCAGTGCTAGAGATGTCCTAGCGGGGGTCTACGAGCAGTACTTC
-,TRBV29-1,TRBJ2-3,TRBD2,CSVELAGGLDTQYF,TGCAGCGTTGAATTAGCGGGAGGATTAGATACGCAGTATTTT
-,TRBV9,TRBJ2-2,TRBD2,CASAGGPTGELFF,TGTGCCAGCGCGGGGGGGCCAACCGGGGAGCTGTTTTTT
many,TRBV2,TRBJ1-5,-,CAIRSPQGGNQPQHF,TGTGCCATCAGATCCCCACAGGGTGGCAATCAGCCCCAGCATTTT
once,TRBV29-1,TRBJ2-3,TRBD2,CSVEAGEQADTQYF,TGCAGCGTTGAGGCGGGAGAGCAAGCGGATACGCAGTATTTT
many,TRBV25-1,TRBJ1-1,-,CASRVHLNTEAFF,TGTGCCAGCAGAGTTCACCTAAACACTGAAGCTTTCTTT
many,TRBV4-1,TRBJ1-1,TRBD1,CASSISTGSNTEAFF,TGCGCCAGCAGCATATCGACAGGGTCGAACACTGAAGCTTTCTTT
-,TRBV7-2,TRBJ2-6,-,CASSLVGMVLTF,TGTGCCAGCAGCTTAGTAGGTATGGTCCTGACTTTC
many,TRBV6-6,TRBJ1-6,-,CASSYTAQWNNSPLHF,TGTGCCAGCAGTTACACAGCGCAGTGGAATAATTCACCCCTCCACTTT
-,TRBV7-3,TRBJ2-3,-,CASSSTGGGGDTQYF,TGTGCCAGCAGCTCAACAGGGGGCGGGGGGGATACGCAGTATTTT
-,TRBV29-1,TRBJ1-2,-,CSVEMGYGYTF,TGCAGCGTTGAAATGGGTTATGGCTACACCTTC
many,TRBV2,TRBJ2-2,TRBD1,CASSPPGQDTGELFF,TGTGCCAGCAGTCCGCCGGGACAGGACACCGGGGAGCTGTTTTTT
many,TRBV2,TRBJ2-2,TRBD2,CASSEARLAGAATGELFF,TGTGCCAGCAGTGAAGCGCGGTTAGCGGGAGCGGCAACCGGGGAGCTGTTTTTT
many,TRBV20-1,TRBJ2-5,TRBD2,CSARRGEETQYF,TGCAGTGCTAGGCGGGGGGAGGAGACCCAGTACTTC
-,TRBV7-8,TRBJ2-3,-,CASSLLGQSTDTQYF,TGTGCCAGCAGCTTACTGGGGCAGAGCACAGATACGCAGTATTTT
many,TRBV7-9,TRBJ2-6,-,CASSLSSGANVLTF,TGCGCCAGCAGCTTGAGCTCTGGGGCCAACGTCCTGACTTTC
-,TRBV7-9,TRBJ1-5,-,CASSGEARQPQHF,TGTGCCAGCAGCGGAGAGGCTAGACAGCCCCAGCATTTT
-,TRBV24-1,TRBJ2-3,-,CATSGVFTDTQYF,TGTGCCACCAGTGGAGTGTTCACAGATACGCAGTATTTT
many,TRBV12-3/TRBV12-4,TRBJ2-7,-,CASSLFGSSYEQYF,TGTGCCAGCAGTTTATTCGGAAGCTCCTACGAGCAGTACTTC
many,TRBV20-1,TRBJ2-5,TRBD2,CSASPGTSGETQYF,TGCAGTGCTAGTCCCGGGACTAGTGGAGAGACCCAGTACTTC
few,TRBV2,TRBJ1-6,-,CASSSSLNPGKNSPLHF,TGTGCCAGCAGTTCGTCCCTAAACCCGGGAAAGAATTCACCCCTCCACTTT
once,TRBV15,TRBJ2-2,-,CATSRDVTENTGELFF,TGTGCCACCAGCAGAGATGTAACAGAGAACACCGGGGAGCTGTTTTTT
many,TRBV10-3,TRBJ2-5,TRBD2,CAISERAGVETQYF,TGTGCCATCAGTGAGAGGGCGGGAGTTGAGACCCAGTACTTC
many,TRBV29-1,TRBJ1-1,TRBD1,CSVKTGRGTEAFF,TGCAGCGTTAAGACAGGGAGAGGGACTGAAGCTTTCTTT
-,TRBV5-1,TRBJ1-1,-,CASGLGTANTEAFF,TGCGCCAGCGGCTTAGGGACTGCGAACACTGAAGCTTTCTTT
many,TRBV5-6,TRBJ1-3,-,CASSLAPTSGNTIYF,TGTGCCAGCAGCTTGGCCCCGACTTCTGGAAACACCATATATTTT
-,TRBV2,TRBJ2-3,-,CASSLAESRWTDTQYF,TGTGCCAGCAGCTTAGCGGAGTCGAGATGGACAGATACGCAGTATTTT
-,TRBV7-2,TRBJ1-3,-,CASSLRSPKLLSGNTIYF,TGTGCCAGCAGTTTAAGGTCACCTAAGTTACTCTCTGGAAACACCATATATTTT